This TCR beta chain stems from a study of vaccination effects on CD4 cells after COVID-19. The culture ran for 10 to 11 days, and then CD4+ T cells were isolated. Each person got two doses of an mRNA SARS-CoV-2 vaccine, BNT162b2 or mRNA-1273. Vaccine recipients had no previous SARS-CoV-2 infection; their nucleocapsid antibodies were negative. Concerning this clone itself: Its cognate antigen is unknown.

TCRdb's table, derived via immunoSEQ multiplex PCR, lists solely in-frame clones and lacks some. The table records tens of thousands of clones, roughly 80% of them present only once. The CDR3 loop spans 15 amino acids. With 0 bases removed from V and 1 base from J, the gap between germline ends came to 10 bases. Germline V gene sequence: CDR1 SGHRS, CDR2 YFSETQ. This specimen was CD4+ T cells from PBMCs cultured without peptide, taken after COVID-19 vaccination. The sequence came from a human donor who received a COVID-19 vaccine. This rearrangement joins TRBV5-1 to TRBJ1-1, with D possibly matching TRBD1 (6 bases). The CDR3 nucleotides are TGCGCCAGCAGCTTGGCCACAGGGACGAACACTGAAGCTTTCTTT. It is translated as CASSLATGTNTEAFF.